The clone carrying this T cell receptor beta chain has a handful of counts. Only in-frame clones appear in the TCRdb table, and some are missing; sequencing was by immunoSEQ multiplex PCR. The repertoire holds approximately 60,000 clones, with less than 85% as singletons. The data are from a study of T cells in tumors after PD-1 blockade. The V end was cut by 3 bases, the J end by 7 bases, with 28 bases between. Germline-derived CDR1 and CDR2 are SGHTA and FQGNSA. The CDR3 has 19 amino acids. This chain links TRBV7-2 with TRBJ1-5; weak D call: TRBD1 (6 bases). The sample in question was PBMCs, obtained after anti-PD-1 treatment. This sequence originates from a human donor with basal cell carcinoma. The CDR3 region has the DNA TGTGCCAGCAGCTTCGGTGGAACGGACAGACTTTTTGCTGGGCAGCCCCAGCATTTT. Translating it yields CASSFGGTDRLFAGQPQHF.